The 13 T cell receptor beta chains below all came from one sample that was sequenced in a study of cytomegalovirus exposure and HLA in healthy donors. 13 Jbeta primers and 60 Vbeta primers were used for the PCR. Only in-frame clones appear in the TCRdb table, and some are missing; sequencing was by immunoSEQ multiplex PCR. There are about 130,000 clones in the sample; around 79% occur only once, and more than 2% lies in the top ten. The sequencing input was PBMCs. The receptors here all came from a woman aged 40-49 years in good health and CMV-seropositive.

The CDR3 region has the DNA TGTGCCAGCAGCCCCCCCAAAACCGGGACAGTAAAAACCGGGGAGCTGTTTTTT. Protein product: CASSPPKTGTVKTGELFF. The chain recombines TRBV5-4 with TRBJ2-2; 7 bases agree with TRBD1. V dropped 4 bases and J dropped 5; count of bases not matched to a gene: 17. The CDR3 has 18 amino acids. CDR1 SGHNT and CDR2 YYREEE come from the germline V gene (reference sequence).

CDR3 DNA: TGTGCCGTCCTTAGCGGGGTACGTCGAGAGCAGTTCTTC. Protein: CAVLSGVRREQFF. This chain connects TRBV7-9 to TRBJ2-1; 8 bases match TRBD2. The germline V gene encodes CDR1 SEHNR and CDR2 FQNEAQ (reference sequence). V was pared by 11 bases and J by 10 bases, with 13 bases of the junction left unmatched. The CDR3 contains 13 residues.

The chain combines TRBV5-1 with TRBJ2-5; 8 positions match TRBD2. The assigned J gene may be wrong: the sequence end matches TRBJ2-7 better. This CDR3 has 15 residues. Germline V gene lookup returns CDR1 SGHRS and CDR2 YFSETQ. The CDR3 DNA reads as TGCGCCAGCAGCTTGGTCCCGGGGGGGCCCTACGAGCAGTACTTC. Its protein product is CASSLVPGGPYEQYF.

The V and J genes are TRBV18 and TRBJ2-1; 10 bases map to TRBD2. This CDR3 comprises 16 residues. The germline CDR1 and CDR2 sequences are KGHSH and LQKENI. The trim removed 0 bases at V and 7 bases at J, leaving 6 bases unmatched. CDR3 DNA sequence: TGTGCCAGCTCACCACCGGGAGCGGGAGGGATAAATGAGCAGTTCTTC. It translates to CASSPPGAGGINEQFF.

The genes are TRBV7-2 and TRBJ1-5, with D perhaps matching TRBD1 (5 bases). V was cut by 5 bases and J by 4 bases, with 18 bases left in between. Germline values: CDR1 SGHTA, CDR2 FQGNSA. The length of the CDR3 is 16 residues. CDR3 amino acids: CASSPGDRVKNQPQHF. The CDR3 DNA sequence: TGTGCCAGCAGCCCGGGGGACCGAGTAAAAAATCAGCCCCAGCATTTT.

The rearrangement links TRBV7-2 to TRBJ2-7; 7 bases line up with TRBD2. V lost 2 bases and J lost 3; bases outside the gene matches: 7. This CDR3 has 15 residues. Germline CDR1 SGHTA, CDR2 FQGNSA. The CDR3 DNA follows: TGTGCCAGCAGCTTAAACCCGGGACTATTCTACGAGCAGTACTTC. Its protein is CASSLNPGLFYEQYF.

The chain uses TRBV9 and TRBJ1-6, with 9 nucleotides matching TRBD1. V dropped 3 bases and J dropped 4; count of bases not matched to a gene: 2. From germline, CDR1 is SGDLS and CDR2 YYNGEE. The CDR3 contains 15 residues. The CDR3 spells CASSADRGYNSPLHF. DNA of the CDR3: TGTGCCAGCAGCGCGGACAGGGGTTATAATTCACCCCTCCACTTT. Supplemented by reference TRBV9 and TRBJ1-6, the full variable domain reads DSGVTQTPKHLITATGQRVTLRCSPRSGDLSVYWYQQSLDQGLQFLIQYYNGEERAKGNILERFSAQQFPDLHSELNLSSLELGDSALYFCASSADRGYNSPLHFGNGTRLTVT.

Only a few counts were recorded for this clone. V usage is TRBV6-5 and J usage is TRBJ2-7; 8 nucleotides align to TRBD1. V was clipped by 8 bases and J by 6 bases; unmatched bases: 9. Germline CDR1 and CDR2: MNHEY and SVGAGI. This CDR3 contains 13 residues. This CDR3 is CASSRDRISEQYF. CDR3 nucleotides: TGTGCCAGCTCCAGGGACAGGATAAGCGAGCAGTACTTC.

V usage is TRBV19 and J usage is TRBJ2-5; 8 bases map to TRBD1. CDR1 LNHDA and CDR2 SQIVND come from the germline V gene (reference sequence). J gave up 7 bases and V 5 bases, and 12 bases lay outside the gene matches. There are 15 residues in the CDR3. The CDR3 region has the DNA TGTGCCAGTAGTCGACCGGGACAGGCGGGTTGGACCCAGTACTTC. Its protein product is CASSRPGQAGWTQYF.

The CDR3 loop reads CARSLELAGANYGYTF. In DNA form, the CDR3 reads TGTGCCAGAAGCTTGGAGCTGGCAGGCGCCAACTATGGCTACACCTTC. V and J are TRBV5-3 and TRBJ1-2, with no clear D. TRBV5-3 belongs to the ORF category, with a function that is uncertain. Between the trimmed V and J ends, which lost 0 bases and 2 bases, there was a span of 14 bases. This CDR3 region has 16 residues.

The chain couples TRBV2 to TRBJ1-2, with D maybe TRBD1 (6 bases). Germline V lookup: CDR1 SNHLY, CDR2 FYNNEI. Trimming left V 2 bases short and J 4 bases short, with 14 bases between. This CDR3 comprises 15 residues. CDR3 coding DNA: TGTGCCAGCAGTGAATCGACAGGCCCCGGCTATGGCTACACCTTC. This gives the protein CASSESTGPGYGYTF.

The V gene is TRBV7-6, the J gene TRBJ2-3, with a tentative D call TRBD2 (7 bases). Trimming left V 5 bases short and J 2 bases short, with 14 bases between. Looked up from germline, CDR1 is SGHVS and CDR2 is FNYEAQ. The CDR3 contains 15 residues. The CDR3 is CASSPDGGLTDTQYF. For the CDR3, the DNA is TGTGCCAGCAGCCCTGACGGGGGGCTCACAGATACGCAGTATTTT.

The rearrangement uses TRBV6-5 and TRBJ2-1, with 8 bases fitting TRBD1. Germline trimming cut 5 bases from V and 6 bases from J; bases unmatched to any gene: 9. Germline values: CDR1 MNHEY, CDR2 SVGAGI. CDR3 length: 15 amino acids. The CDR3 loop reads CASSTAGTGTNEQFF. CDR3 bases: TGTGCCAGCAGTACAGCCGGGACAGGAACCAATGAGCAGTTCTTC.